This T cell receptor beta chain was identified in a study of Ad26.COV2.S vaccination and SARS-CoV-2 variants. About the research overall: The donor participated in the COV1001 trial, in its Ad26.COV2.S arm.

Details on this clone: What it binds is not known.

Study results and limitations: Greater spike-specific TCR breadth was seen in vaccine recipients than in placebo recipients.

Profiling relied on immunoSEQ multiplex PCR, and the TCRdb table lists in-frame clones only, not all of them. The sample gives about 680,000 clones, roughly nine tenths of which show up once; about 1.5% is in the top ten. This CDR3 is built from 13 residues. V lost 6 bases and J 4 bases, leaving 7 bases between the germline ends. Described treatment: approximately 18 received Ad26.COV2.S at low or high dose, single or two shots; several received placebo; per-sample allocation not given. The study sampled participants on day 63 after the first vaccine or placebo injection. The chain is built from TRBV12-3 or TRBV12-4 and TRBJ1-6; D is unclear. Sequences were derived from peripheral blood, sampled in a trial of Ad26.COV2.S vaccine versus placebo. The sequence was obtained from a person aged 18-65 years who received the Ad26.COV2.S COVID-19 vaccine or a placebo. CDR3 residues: CASRGQYNSPLHF. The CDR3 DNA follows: TGTGCCAGCAGGGGTCAGTATAATTCACCCCTCCACTTT.